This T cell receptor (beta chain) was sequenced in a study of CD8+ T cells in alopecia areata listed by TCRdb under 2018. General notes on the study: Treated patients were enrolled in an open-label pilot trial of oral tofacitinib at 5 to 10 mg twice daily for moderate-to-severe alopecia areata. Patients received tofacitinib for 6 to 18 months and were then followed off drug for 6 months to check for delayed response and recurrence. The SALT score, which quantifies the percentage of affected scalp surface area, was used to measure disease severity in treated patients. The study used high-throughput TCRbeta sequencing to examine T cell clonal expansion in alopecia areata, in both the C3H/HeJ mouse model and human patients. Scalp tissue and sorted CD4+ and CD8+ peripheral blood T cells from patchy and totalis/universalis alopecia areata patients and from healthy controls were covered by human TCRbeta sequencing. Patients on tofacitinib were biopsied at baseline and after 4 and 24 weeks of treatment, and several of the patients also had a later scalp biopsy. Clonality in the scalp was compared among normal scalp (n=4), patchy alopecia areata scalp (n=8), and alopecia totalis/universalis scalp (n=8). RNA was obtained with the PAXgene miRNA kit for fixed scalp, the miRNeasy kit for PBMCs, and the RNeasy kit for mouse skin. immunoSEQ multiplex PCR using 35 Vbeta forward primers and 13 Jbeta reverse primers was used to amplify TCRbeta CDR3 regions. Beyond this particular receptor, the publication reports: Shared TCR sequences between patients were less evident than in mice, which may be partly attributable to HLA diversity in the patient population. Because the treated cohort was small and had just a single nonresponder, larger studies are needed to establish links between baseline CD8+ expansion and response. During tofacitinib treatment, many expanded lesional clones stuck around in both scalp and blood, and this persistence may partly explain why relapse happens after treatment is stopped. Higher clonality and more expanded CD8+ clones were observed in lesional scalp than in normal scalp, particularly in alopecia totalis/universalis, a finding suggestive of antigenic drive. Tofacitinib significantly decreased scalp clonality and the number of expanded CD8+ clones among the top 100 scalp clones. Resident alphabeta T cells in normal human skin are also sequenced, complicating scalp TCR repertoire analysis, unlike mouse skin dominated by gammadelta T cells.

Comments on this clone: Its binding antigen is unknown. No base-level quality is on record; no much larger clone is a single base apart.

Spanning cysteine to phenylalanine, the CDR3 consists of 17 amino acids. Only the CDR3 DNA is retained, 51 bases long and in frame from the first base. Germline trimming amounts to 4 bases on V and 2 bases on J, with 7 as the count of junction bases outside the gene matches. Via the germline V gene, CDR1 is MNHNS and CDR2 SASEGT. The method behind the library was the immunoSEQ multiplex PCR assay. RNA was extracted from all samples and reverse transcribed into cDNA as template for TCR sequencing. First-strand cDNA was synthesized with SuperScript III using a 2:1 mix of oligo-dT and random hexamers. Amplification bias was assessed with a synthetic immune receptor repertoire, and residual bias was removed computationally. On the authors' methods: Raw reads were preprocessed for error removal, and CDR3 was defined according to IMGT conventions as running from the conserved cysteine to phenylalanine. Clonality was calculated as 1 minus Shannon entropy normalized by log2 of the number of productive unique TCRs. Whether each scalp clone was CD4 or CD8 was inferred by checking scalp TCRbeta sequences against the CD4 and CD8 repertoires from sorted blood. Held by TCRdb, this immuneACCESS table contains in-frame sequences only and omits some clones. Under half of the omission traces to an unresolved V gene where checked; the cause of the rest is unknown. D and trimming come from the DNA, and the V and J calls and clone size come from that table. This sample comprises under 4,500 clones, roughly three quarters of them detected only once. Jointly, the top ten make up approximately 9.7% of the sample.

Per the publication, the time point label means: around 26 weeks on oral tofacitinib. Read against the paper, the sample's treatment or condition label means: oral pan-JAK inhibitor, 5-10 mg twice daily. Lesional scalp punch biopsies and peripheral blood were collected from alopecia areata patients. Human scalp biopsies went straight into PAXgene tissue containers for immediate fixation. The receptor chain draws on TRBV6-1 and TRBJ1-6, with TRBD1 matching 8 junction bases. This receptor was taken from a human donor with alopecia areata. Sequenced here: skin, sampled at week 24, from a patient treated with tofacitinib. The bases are TGTGCCAGCAGTGTCTACGGACAGGGCACCTATAATTCACCCCTCCACTTT. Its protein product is CASSVYGQGTYNSPLHF.